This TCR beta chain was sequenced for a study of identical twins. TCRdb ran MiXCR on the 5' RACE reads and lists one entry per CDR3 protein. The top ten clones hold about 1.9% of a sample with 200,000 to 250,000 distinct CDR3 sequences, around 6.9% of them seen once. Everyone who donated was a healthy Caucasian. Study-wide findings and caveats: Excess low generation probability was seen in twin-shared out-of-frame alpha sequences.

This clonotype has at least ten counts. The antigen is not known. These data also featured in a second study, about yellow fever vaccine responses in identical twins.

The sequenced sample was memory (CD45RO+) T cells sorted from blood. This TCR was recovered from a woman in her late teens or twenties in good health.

The CDR3 loop is CASSQRASTYEQYF. CDR3 DNA sequence: TGTGCCAGCAGCCAACGGGCTTCCACCTACGAGCAGTACTTC. This chain connects TRBV3-1 to TRBJ2-7, with no clear D. V lost 2 bases to trimming and J lost 2 bases, with 10 bases between them. The CDR3 has 14 amino acids. Germline CDR1 is LGHDT and CDR2 is YNNKEL (reference sequence).